One and the same sample provided the 6 T cell receptor beta chains below, sequenced in a study of blood T cells in healthy people across ages. The use of a sample-barcoded 5' primer and a J-beta primer mix characterized a second PCR of about 7 to 12 cycles. A single record per CDR3 protein comes from TCRdb applying MiXCR to the 5' RACE reads. The table has approximately 880,000 distinct CDR3 sequences, roughly 50% seen once; the top ten hold under 15%. The sequencing sample was made of blood. These receptors were taken from a man aged 25 to 40 in good health.

This clonotype was seen a few times. The gene calls are TRBV3-1 and TRBJ2-7; tentatively, D is TRBD1 or TRBD2 (5 bases each). Germline V gene lookup returns CDR1 LGHDT and CDR2 YNNKEL (reference sequence). CDR3 length: 13 amino acids. V shed 4 bases and J shed 2 bases, with 9 bases lying between them. CDR3 in DNA: TGTGCCAGCAGCCCGGGGCCGGCCTACGAGCAGTACTTC. Amino acid sequence: CASSPGPAYEQYF.

DNA for the CDR3: TGCAGTGCTTTGCCCCTAGCGGGGAACCATGATACGCAGTATTTT. This sequence encodes CSALPLAGNHDTQYF. The gene calls are TRBV20-1 and TRBJ2-3, with TRBD2 matching 9 bases. CDR1 and CDR2 (germline): DFQATT, SNEGSKA (reference sequence). Germline trimming cut 5 bases from V and 6 bases from J; bases unmatched to any gene: 12. The CDR3 is made up of 15 amino acids.

This clonotype was recorded a few times. This chain's CDR3 is CSARPLGTSGGLSYEQYF. The CDR3 DNA reads as TGCAGTGCTAGGCCTCTGGGGACTAGCGGGGGACTCTCCTACGAGCAGTACTTC. V usage is TRBV20-1 and J usage is TRBJ2-7; 14 nucleotides align to TRBD2. The CDR3 is made up of 18 amino acids. V trimming: 3 bases; J trimming: 0 bases; junction bases outside the gene matches: 10. In germline, CDR1 is DFQATT, CDR2 SNEGSKA (reference sequence).

This clonotype was detected once. The V call is TRBV20-1, the J call TRBJ2-4; 9 bases line up with TRBD2. The J call could be wrong; TRBJ2-5 is a better fit for the DNA end. Per germline, CDR1 DFQATT and CDR2 SNEGSKA (reference sequence). The CDR3 loop spans 18 amino acids. The CDR3 DNA reads TGCAGTGCTTCGGGAGCGGGGGTAGCGGGAGCACCCTTAGAGACCCAGTACTTC. It is translated as CSASGAGVAGAPLETQYF.

This chain connects TRBV29-1 to TRBJ1-2, with D uncertain. Germline V lookup: CDR1 SQVTM, CDR2 ANQGSEA. The length of the CDR3 is 11 residues. Between the trimmed V and J ends, which lost 7 bases and 1 base, there was a span of 7 bases. The CDR3 protein is CSGGYNYGYTF. DNA for the CDR3: TGCAGCGGCGGATATAACTATGGCTACACCTTC.

This clonotype was observed a handful of times. The CDR3 DNA sequence: TGTGCCACCAGCAGTAGCACAGATACGCAGTATTTT. This encodes CATSSSTDTQYF. The chain joins TRBV15 to TRBJ2-3; no clear D gene. V lost 3 bases, J lost 0 bases, and 1 base lay in between. The germline gives CDR1 LNHNV, CDR2 YYDKDF (reference sequence). The length of the CDR3 is 12 residues.